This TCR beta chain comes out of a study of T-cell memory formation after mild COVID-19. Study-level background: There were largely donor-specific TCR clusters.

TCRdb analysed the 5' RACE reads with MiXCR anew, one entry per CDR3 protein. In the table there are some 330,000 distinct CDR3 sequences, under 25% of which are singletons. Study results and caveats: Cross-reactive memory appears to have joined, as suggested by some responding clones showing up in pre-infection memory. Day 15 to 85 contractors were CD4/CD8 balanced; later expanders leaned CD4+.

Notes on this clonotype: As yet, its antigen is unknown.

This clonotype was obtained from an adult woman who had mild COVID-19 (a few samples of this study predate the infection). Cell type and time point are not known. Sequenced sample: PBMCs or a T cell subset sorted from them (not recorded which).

The CDR3 bases are TGTGCCAGCAGAGGAACAGTGAACACTGAAGCTTTCTTT. As protein: CASRGTVNTEAFF. The chain joins TRBV6-5 to TRBJ1-1; D gene ambiguous. V was shortened by 6 bases and J by 0 bases, with 8 bases between the two germline ends. This CDR3 is 13 amino acids long. Germline values: CDR1 MNHEY, CDR2 SVGAGI.